This entry describes one T cell receptor beta chain. Libraries were prepared by immunoSEQ multiplex PCR; TCRdb keeps only in-frame clonotypes and omits some of them. This table has more than 200,000 clones, around nine tenths appearing once. This entry is derived from a study of blood T cell repertoires in COVID-19. V lost 6 bases and J lost 1, with 15 bases in between. This CDR3 has 16 residues. CDR1 and CDR2 from the germline V gene are SGHVS and FNYEAQ. Material for sequencing was peripheral blood. The receptor was isolated from a man aged 35 to 55 with acute or convalescent COVID-19. The chain carries TRBV7-6 and TRBJ2-2, with D possibly being TRBD2 (6 bases). The CDR3 spells CASRGEGLRNTGELFF. The CDR3 nucleotides are TGTGCCAGCAGAGGAGAGGGACTCCGGAACACCGGGGAGCTGTTTTTT.